The rows below give T cell receptor beta chains drawn from one sample of a study of blood T cell repertoires in COVID-19. The assay was immunoSEQ multiplex PCR, and TCRdb's table has in-frame clones only and misses some. This sample has under 100,000 clones, with over 70% found just once. Sequenced sample: peripheral blood. The receptor set was obtained from a woman aged 40 to 55 with active or convalescent COVID-19. CDR3s include the opening cysteine and the closing phenylalanine or tryptophan. Fields, in order: V gene, D gene, clone size, J gene, CDR3 DNA, CDR3 protein. A D gene is named only where the DNA matches it firmly. The size field is filled for only some rows; it gives once, few, many or a size class.

V gene: TRBV5-4; D gene: TRBD1; clone size: -; J gene: TRBJ1-2; CDR3 DNA: TGTGCCAGCAGCTTTGGGACAGGGGGCACCTATGGCTACACCTTC; CDR3 protein: CASSFGTGGTYGYTF
V gene: TRBV7-2; D gene: -; clone size: -; J gene: TRBJ2-7; CDR3 DNA: TGTGCCAGCAGCTTAGGGGACGACAGGAAATCGTACTTC; CDR3 protein: CASSLGDDRKSYF
V gene: TRBV11-3; D gene: -; clone size: -; J gene: TRBJ1-3; CDR3 DNA: TGTGCCAGCAGCTTAGATTCCGGGACTGGAAACACCATATATTTT; CDR3 protein: CASSLDSGTGNTIYF
V gene: TRBV28; D gene: TRBD1; clone size: -; J gene: TRBJ2-2; CDR3 DNA: TGTGCCAGCAGCGGGACAGGGGCGGTGACCGGGGAGCTGTTTTTT; CDR3 protein: CASSGTGAVTGELFF
V gene: TRBV6-5; D gene: TRBD1; clone size: -; J gene: TRBJ1-5; CDR3 DNA: TGTGCCAGCAGTACCGGACAGGGGGGTCAGCCCCAGCATTTT; CDR3 protein: CASSTGQGGQPQHF
V gene: TRBV7-8; D gene: TRBD1; clone size: -; J gene: TRBJ2-1; CDR3 DNA: TGTGCCAGCAGCCCCGTCGACAGGGTATACAATGAGCAGTTCTTC; CDR3 protein: CASSPVDRVYNEQFF
V gene: TRBV27; D gene: TRBD1; clone size: -; J gene: TRBJ1-1; CDR3 DNA: TGTGCCAGCAGTTTACAGGACAGGAGAACTGAAGCTTTCTTT; CDR3 protein: CASSLQDRRTEAFF
V gene: TRBV7-9; D gene: TRBD1; clone size: -; J gene: TRBJ1-5; CDR3 DNA: TGTGCCAGCAGCTTATGGCGCGAGGGACAGAGCAATCAGCCCCAGCATTTT; CDR3 protein: CASSLWREGQSNQPQHF
V gene: TRBV19; D gene: -; clone size: -; J gene: TRBJ1-1; CDR3 DNA: TGTGCCAGTAGTCCCCTGACACGTCGTAAAATGAACACTGAAGCTTTCTTT; CDR3 protein: CASSPLTRRKMNTEAFF
V gene: TRBV24-1; D gene: TRBD2; clone size: -; J gene: TRBJ2-1; CDR3 DNA: TGTGCCACCAGTGACTCCGGGACTAGCGGGGGCCAGCAGTTCTTC; CDR3 protein: CATSDSGTSGGQQFF
V gene: TRBV21-1; D gene: -; clone size: -; J gene: TRBJ1-4; CDR3 DNA: TGTGCCAGCAGCCTACCTACGACTAATGAAAAACTGTTTTTT; CDR3 protein: CASSLPTTNEKLFF
V gene: TRBV28; D gene: -; clone size: -; J gene: TRBJ2-7; CDR3 DNA: TGTGCCAGCAGTCCCTTGGGGAGCTACGAGCAGTACTTC; CDR3 protein: CASSPLGSYEQYF
V gene: TRBV9; D gene: TRBD1; clone size: -; J gene: TRBJ2-2; CDR3 DNA: TGTGCCAGCAGCGTAATGGGACAGGGGGCCGGCGGGGAGCTGTTTTTT; CDR3 protein: CASSVMGQGAGGELFF
V gene: TRBV27; D gene: -; clone size: few; J gene: TRBJ1-5; CDR3 DNA: TGTGCCAGCAGTTCCCGAGGAGGAGGGGTAGGCAATCAGCCCCAGCATTTT; CDR3 protein: CASSSRGGGVGNQPQHF
V gene: TRBV5-5; D gene: -; clone size: -; J gene: TRBJ2-7; CDR3 DNA: TGTGCCAGCAGCTTGGTTAGGGGGACCTACGAGCAGTACTTC; CDR3 protein: CASSLVRGTYEQYF
V gene: TRBV11-1; D gene: TRBD1; clone size: -; J gene: TRBJ2-5; CDR3 DNA: TGTGCCAGCAGCCTGACAGGGGGCGAAGAGACCCAGTACTTC; CDR3 protein: CASSLTGGEETQYF
V gene: TRBV28; D gene: -; clone size: -; J gene: TRBJ1-3; CDR3 DNA: TGTGCCAGCACCCCTGGTCTCAGCTCTGGAAACACCATATATTTT; CDR3 protein: CASTPGLSSGNTIYF
V gene: TRBV28; D gene: -; clone size: -; J gene: TRBJ1-5; CDR3 DNA: TGTGCCAGCACCTCCCCGGGGTGGGGGGGGATCAATCAGCCCCAGCATTTT; CDR3 protein: CASTSPGWGGINQPQHF
V gene: TRBV3-1/TRBV3-2; D gene: -; clone size: -; J gene: TRBJ2-7; CDR3 DNA: TGTGCCAGCAGCCATTCGAATGCGGGCAACGAGCAGTACTTC; CDR3 protein: CASSHSNAGNEQYF
V gene: TRBV10-3; D gene: TRBD2; clone size: few; J gene: TRBJ2-7; CDR3 DNA: TGTGCCATCAGTGACGGACTAGCGGGAAACTCCTACGAGCAGTACTTC; CDR3 protein: CAISDGLAGNSYEQYF
V gene: TRBV10-3; D gene: -; clone size: -; J gene: TRBJ1-1; CDR3 DNA: TGTGCCATCAGTGAACTGAAAATGAACACTGAAGCTTTCTTT; CDR3 protein: CAISELKMNTEAFF
V gene: TRBV20-1; D gene: TRBD2; clone size: -; J gene: TRBJ2-5; CDR3 DNA: TGCAGTGCTAGTTTCCTAGCGGGAAAAGAGACCCAGTACTTC; CDR3 protein: CSASFLAGKETQYF
V gene: TRBV6-5; D gene: TRBD1; clone size: -; J gene: TRBJ2-7; CDR3 DNA: TGTGCCAGCAGGACGGGGACAGGGACCTACGAGCAGTACTTC; CDR3 protein: CASRTGTGTYEQYF
V gene: TRBV5-5; D gene: -; clone size: -; J gene: TRBJ1-6; CDR3 DNA: TGTGCCAGCAGCTTGGACCCCAGGGGCCGGGGTAATTCACCCCTCCACTTT; CDR3 protein: CASSLDPRGRGNSPLHF
V gene: TRBV6-1; D gene: TRBD1; clone size: -; J gene: TRBJ1-2; CDR3 DNA: TGTGCCAGCAGTGAAGCGCCCGGGACAGGACGCTATGGCTACACCTTC; CDR3 protein: CASSEAPGTGRYGYTF